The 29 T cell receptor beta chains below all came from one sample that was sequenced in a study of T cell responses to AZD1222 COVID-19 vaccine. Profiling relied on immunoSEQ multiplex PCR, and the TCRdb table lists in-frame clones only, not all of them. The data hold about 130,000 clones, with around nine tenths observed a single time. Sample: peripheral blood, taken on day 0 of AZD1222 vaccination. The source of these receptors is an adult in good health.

In DNA, the CDR3 is TGTGCCAGTAGTGGAAGTAGCGGGAGGGCCCACAATGAGCAGTTCTTC. Residues: CASSGSSGRAHNEQFF. The chain combines TRBV5-4 with TRBJ2-1; 11 bases line up with TRBD2. Germline V gene sequence: CDR1 SGHNT, CDR2 YYREEE (reference sequence). The length of the CDR3 is 16 residues. V was clipped by 8 bases and J by 5 bases; unmatched bases: 12.

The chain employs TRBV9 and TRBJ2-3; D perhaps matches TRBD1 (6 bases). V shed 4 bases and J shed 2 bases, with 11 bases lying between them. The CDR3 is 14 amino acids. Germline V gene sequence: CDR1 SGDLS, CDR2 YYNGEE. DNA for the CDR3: TGTGCCAGCAGCTTTACGGGACACACAGATACGCAGTATTTT. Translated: CASSFTGHTDTQYF.

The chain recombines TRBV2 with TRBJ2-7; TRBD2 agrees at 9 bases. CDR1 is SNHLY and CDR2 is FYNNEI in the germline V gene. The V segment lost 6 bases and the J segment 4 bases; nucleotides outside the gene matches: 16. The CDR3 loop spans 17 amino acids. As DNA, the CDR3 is TGTGCCAGCAGGGACTCGGGACTAGCACTACCTATGTACGAGCAGTACTTC. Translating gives CASRDSGLALPMYEQYF.

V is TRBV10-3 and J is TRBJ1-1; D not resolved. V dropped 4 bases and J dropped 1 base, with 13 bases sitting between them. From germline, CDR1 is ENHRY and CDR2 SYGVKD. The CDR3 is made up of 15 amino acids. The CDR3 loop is CAISVFVDGNTEAFF. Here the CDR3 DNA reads TGTGCCATCAGTGTATTCGTGGATGGGAACACTGAAGCTTTCTTT.

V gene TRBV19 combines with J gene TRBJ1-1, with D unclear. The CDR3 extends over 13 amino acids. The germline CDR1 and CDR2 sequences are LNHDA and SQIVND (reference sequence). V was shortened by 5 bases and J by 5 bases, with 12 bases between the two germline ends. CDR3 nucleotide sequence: TGTGCCAGTAGTTGGACGGAGGAGACTGAAGCTTTCTTT. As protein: CASSWTEETEAFF.

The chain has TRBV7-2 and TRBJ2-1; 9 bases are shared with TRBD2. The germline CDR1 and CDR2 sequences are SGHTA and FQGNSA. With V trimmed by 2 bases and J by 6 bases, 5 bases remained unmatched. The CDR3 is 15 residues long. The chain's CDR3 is CASSLWREGSNEQFF. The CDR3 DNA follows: TGTGCCAGCAGCTTATGGCGGGAGGGGAGCAATGAGCAGTTCTTC.

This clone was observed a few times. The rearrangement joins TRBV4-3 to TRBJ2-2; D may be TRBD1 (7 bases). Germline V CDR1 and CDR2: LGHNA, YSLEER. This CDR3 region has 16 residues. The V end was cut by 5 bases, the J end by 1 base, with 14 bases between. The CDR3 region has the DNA TGCGCCAGCAGCGCCTACAGGGGAGGGAACACCGGGGAGCTGTTTTTT. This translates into CASSAYRGGNTGELFF.

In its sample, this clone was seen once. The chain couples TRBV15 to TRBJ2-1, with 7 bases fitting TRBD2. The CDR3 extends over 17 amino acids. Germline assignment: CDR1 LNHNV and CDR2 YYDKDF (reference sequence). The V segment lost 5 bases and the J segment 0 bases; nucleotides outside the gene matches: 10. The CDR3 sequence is CATSQAGDYRSYNEQFF. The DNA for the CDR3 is TGTGCCACCAGCCAGGCGGGGGACTACCGCTCCTACAATGAGCAGTTCTTC. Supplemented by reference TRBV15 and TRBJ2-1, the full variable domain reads DAMVIQNPRYQVTQFGKPVTLSCSQTLNHNVMYWYQQKSSQAPKLLFHYYDKDFNNEADTPDNFQSRRPNTSFCFLDIRSPGLGDTAMYLCATSQAGDYRSYNEQFFGPGTRLTVL.

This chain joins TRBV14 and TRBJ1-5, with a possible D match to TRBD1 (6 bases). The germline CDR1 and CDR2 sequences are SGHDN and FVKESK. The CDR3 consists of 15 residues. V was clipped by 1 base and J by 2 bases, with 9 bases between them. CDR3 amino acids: CASSQAGVGNQPQHF. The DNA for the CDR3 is TGTGCCAGCAGCCAAGCAGGGGTAGGCAATCAGCCCCAGCATTTT.

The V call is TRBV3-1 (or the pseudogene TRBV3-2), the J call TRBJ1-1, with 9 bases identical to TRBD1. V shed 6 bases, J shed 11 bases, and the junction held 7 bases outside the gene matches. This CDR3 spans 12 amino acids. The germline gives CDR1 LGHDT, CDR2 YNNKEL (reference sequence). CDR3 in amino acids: CASSGTGGEAFF. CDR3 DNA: TGTGCCAGCAGTGGCACAGGGGGCGAGGCTTTCTTT.

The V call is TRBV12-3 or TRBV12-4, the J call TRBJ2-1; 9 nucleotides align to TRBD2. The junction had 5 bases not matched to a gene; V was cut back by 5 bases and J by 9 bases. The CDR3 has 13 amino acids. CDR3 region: CASSPGTSSEQFF. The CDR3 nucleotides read TGTGCCAGCAGTCCCGGGACTAGCAGTGAGCAGTTCTTC.

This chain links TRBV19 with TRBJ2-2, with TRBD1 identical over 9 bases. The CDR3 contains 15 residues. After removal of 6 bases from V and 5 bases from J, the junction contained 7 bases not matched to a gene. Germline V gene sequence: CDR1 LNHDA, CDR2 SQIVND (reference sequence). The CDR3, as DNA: TGTGCCAGTAGAGGGACAGGGCGCTGGACCGGGGAGCTGTTTTTT. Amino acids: CASRGTGRWTGELFF. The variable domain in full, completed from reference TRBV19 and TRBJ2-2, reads DGGITQSPKYLFRKEGQNVTLSCEQNLNHDAMYWYRQDPGQGLRLIYYSQIVNDFQKGDIAEGYSVSREKKESFPLTVTSAQKNPTAFYLCASRGTGRWTGELFFGEGSRLTVL.

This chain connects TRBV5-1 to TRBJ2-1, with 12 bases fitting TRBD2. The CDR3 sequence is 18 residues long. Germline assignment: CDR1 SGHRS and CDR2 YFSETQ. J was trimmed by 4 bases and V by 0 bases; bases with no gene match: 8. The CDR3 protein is CASSLGLAGGGAYNEQFF. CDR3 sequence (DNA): TGCGCCAGCAGCTTGGGGCTAGCGGGAGGGGGCGCGTACAATGAGCAGTTCTTC.

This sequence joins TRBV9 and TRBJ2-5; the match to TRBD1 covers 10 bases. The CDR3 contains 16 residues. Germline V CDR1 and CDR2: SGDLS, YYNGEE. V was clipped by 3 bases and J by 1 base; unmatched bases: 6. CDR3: CASSGRDRGIQETQYF. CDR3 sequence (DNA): TGTGCCAGCAGCGGCCGGGACAGGGGCATCCAAGAGACCCAGTACTTC.

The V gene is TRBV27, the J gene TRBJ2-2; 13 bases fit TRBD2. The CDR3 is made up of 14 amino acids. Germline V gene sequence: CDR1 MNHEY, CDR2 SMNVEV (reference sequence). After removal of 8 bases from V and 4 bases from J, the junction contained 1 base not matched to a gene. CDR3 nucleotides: TGTGCCAGCGGGACTAGCGGGGTCACCGGGGAGCTGTTTTTT. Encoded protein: CASGTSGVTGELFF.

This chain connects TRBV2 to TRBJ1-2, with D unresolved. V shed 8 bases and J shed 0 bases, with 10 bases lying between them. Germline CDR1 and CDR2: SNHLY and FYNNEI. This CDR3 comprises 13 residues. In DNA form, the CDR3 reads TGTGCCAGCGCCGGACGCCCTAACTATGGCTACACCTTC. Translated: CASAGRPNYGYTF.

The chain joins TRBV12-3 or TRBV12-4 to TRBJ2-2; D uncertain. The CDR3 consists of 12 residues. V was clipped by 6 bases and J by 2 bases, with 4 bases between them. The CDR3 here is CASRTNTGELFF. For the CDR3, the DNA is TGTGCCAGCAGAACAAACACCGGGGAGCTGTTTTTT.

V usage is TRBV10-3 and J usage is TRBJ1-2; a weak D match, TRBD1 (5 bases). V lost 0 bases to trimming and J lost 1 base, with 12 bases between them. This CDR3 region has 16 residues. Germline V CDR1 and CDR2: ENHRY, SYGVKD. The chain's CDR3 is CAISESVRGDNYGYTF. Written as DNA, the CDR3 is TGTGCCATCAGTGAGTCTGTAAGGGGAGATAACTATGGCTACACCTTC.

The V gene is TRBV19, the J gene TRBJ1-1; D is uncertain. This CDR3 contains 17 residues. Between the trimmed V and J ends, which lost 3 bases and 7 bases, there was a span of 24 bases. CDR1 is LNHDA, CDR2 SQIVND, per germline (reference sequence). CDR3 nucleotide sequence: TGTGCCAGTAGTATCCCAGCAACCTACAGTGGACCATTTGAAGCTTTCTTT. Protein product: CASSIPATYSGPFEAFF.

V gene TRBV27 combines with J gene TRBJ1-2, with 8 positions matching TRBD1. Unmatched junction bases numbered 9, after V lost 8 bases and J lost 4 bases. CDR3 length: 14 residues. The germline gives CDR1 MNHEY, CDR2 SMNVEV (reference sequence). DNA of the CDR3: TGTGCCAGCCGGGGACAGGCGCCGATCTATGGCTACACCTTC. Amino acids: CASRGQAPIYGYTF.

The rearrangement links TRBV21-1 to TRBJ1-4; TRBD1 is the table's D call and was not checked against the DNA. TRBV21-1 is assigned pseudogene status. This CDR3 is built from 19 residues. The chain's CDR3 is CASSKAPGQGIATNEKLFF. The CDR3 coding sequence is TGTGCCAGCAGCAAAGCGCCCGGACAGGGGATAGCAACTAATGAAAAACTGTTTTTT.

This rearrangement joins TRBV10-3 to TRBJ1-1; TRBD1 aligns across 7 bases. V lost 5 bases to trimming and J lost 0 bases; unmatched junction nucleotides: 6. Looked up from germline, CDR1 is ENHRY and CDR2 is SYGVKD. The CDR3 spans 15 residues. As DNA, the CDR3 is TGTGCCATCAGTAACAGGGGTAATGTGAACACTGAAGCTTTCTTT. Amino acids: CAISNRGNVNTEAFF.

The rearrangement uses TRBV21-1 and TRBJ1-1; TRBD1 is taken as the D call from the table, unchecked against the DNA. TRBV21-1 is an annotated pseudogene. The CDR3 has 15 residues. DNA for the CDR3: TGTGCCAGCAGCAGAGGGACAGGGGTGGACACTGAAGCTTTCTTT. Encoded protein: CASSRGTGVDTEAFF.

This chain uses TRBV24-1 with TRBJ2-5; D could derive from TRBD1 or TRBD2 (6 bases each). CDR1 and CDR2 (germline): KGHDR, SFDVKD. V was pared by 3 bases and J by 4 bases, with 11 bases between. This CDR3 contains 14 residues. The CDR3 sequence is CATSDAGGGETQYF. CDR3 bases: TGTGCCACCAGTGATGCCGGGGGCGGAGAGACCCAGTACTTC.

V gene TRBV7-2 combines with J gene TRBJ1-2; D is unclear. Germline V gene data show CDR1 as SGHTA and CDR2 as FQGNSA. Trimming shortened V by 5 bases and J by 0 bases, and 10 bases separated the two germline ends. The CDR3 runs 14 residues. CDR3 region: CASSPNRANYGYTF. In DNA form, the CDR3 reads TGTGCCAGCAGCCCTAATAGAGCTAACTATGGCTACACCTTC.

For the CDR3, the DNA is TGTGCCAGCAGTCGCCAGGGCGGTGGCGCTTTCTTT. This gives the protein CASSRQGGGAFF. The V gene is TRBV12-3 or TRBV12-4, the J gene TRBJ1-1; D is possibly TRBD1 (5 bases). The ends were cut back, 5 bases at V and 11 bases at J, with 15 bases in the middle. This CDR3 comprises 12 residues.

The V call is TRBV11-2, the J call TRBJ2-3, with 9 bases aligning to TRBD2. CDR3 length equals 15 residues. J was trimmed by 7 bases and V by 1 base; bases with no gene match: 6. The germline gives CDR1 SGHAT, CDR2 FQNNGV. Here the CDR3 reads CASSLGSGSRNTQYF. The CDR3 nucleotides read TGTGCCAGCAGCTTAGGTAGCGGGAGTCGTAATACGCAGTATTTT.

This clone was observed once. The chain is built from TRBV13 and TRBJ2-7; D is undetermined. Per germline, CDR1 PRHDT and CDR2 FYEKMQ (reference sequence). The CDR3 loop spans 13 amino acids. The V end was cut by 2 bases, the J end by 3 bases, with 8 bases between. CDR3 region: CASSLFRFYEQYF. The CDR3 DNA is TGTGCCAGCAGCTTATTCAGGTTCTACGAGCAGTACTTC.

The CDR3 here is CASSFRRASGANVLTF. The CDR3 coding sequence is TGTGCCAGCAGCTTCCGAAGAGCCTCTGGGGCCAACGTCCTGACTTTC. The V and J genes are TRBV14 and TRBJ2-6; no firm D call. V gave up 5 bases and J gave up 0 bases, with 11 bases separating them. CDR1 SGHDN and CDR2 FVKESK come from the germline V gene. The CDR3 totals 16 residues.